The 10 T cell receptor beta chains given below trace back to one sample, sequenced in a study of T-cell memory formation after mild COVID-19. TCRdb reprocessed the 5' RACE reads with MiXCR, giving one entry per CDR3 protein. The repertoire holds about 360,000 distinct CDR3 sequences, with approximately 15% as singletons. Specimen: PBMCs or a T cell subset sorted from them (not recorded which). All receptors derive from a man between 18 and 35 years old who had mild COVID-19 (a few samples of this study predate the infection). Cell type and time point are not known.

The chain uses TRBV7-2 and TRBJ1-4; the match to TRBD1 covers 7 bases. J gave up 11 bases and V 5 bases, and 2 bases lay outside the gene matches. The CDR3 extends over 11 amino acids. Germline CDR1 and CDR2: SGHTA and FQGNSA. The chain's CDR3 is CASSPGQKLFF. CDR3 DNA sequence: TGTGCCAGCAGCCCGGGACAGAAACTGTTTTTT.

This clonotype was observed at least ten times. V gene TRBV5-1 combines with J gene TRBJ2-6; TRBD2 agrees at 7 bases. Looked up from germline, CDR1 is SGHRS and CDR2 is YFSETQ. The V and J ends lost 5 bases and 2 bases, in that order; junction bases with no gene match: 7. This CDR3 has 16 residues. The CDR3 region is CASRSESGAGANVLTF. The CDR3, as DNA: TGCGCCAGCAGATCCGAGAGCGGGGCTGGGGCCAACGTCCTGACTTTC.

This clonotype occurred a few times. The chain carries TRBV29-1 and TRBJ2-1; 13 bases align to TRBD2. The germline V gene has CDR1 SQVTM and CDR2 ANQGSEA. The length of the CDR3 is 15 residues. Trimming removed 0 bases from V and 8 bases from J; junction bases left unmatched: 4. The CDR3, as DNA: TGCAGCGTTGAAGATTCGGGACTAGCGGGGTATGAGCAGTTCTTC. It is translated as CSVEDSGLAGYEQFF.

The chain employs TRBV6-6 and TRBJ2-5, with TRBD2 identical over 14 bases. The CDR3 extends over 21 amino acids. CDR1 is MNHNY and CDR2 is SVGAGI in the germline V gene (reference sequence). The J segment lost 0 bases and the V segment lost 2 bases, leaving 14 bases of the junction unmatched. CDR3: CASSYPATGTSGGQYQETQYF. The CDR3 bases are TGTGCCAGCAGTTACCCCGCTACCGGGACTAGCGGGGGACAGTACCAAGAGACCCAGTACTTC.

The chain joins TRBV6-1 to TRBJ2-7, with 7 nucleotides matching TRBD1. Germline values: CDR1 MNHNS, CDR2 SASEGT. The ends lost 6 bases at V and 1 base at J; junction bases unmatched: 6. This CDR3 has 14 residues. The CDR3 DNA follows: TGTGCCAGCAGCCAGACAGGGAAATCCTACGAGCAGTACGTC. Protein: CASSQTGKSYEQYV.

This clonotype came up a few times. This chain uses TRBV7-9 with TRBJ1-1, with 11 positions matching TRBD1. Germline V CDR1 and CDR2: SEHNR, FQNEAQ (reference sequence). The CDR3 has 17 residues. Germline trimming cut 6 bases from V and 3 bases from J; bases unmatched to any gene: 12. In nucleotides, the CDR3 is TGTGCCAGCAGGACCGGGACAGGGGGTAGGCGGCACACTGAAGCTTTCTTT. Translation gives CASRTGTGGRRHTEAFF.

The chain combines TRBV7-9 with TRBJ2-3; D gene unclear. The germline CDR1 and CDR2 sequences are SEHNR and FQNEAQ (reference sequence). The CDR3 extends over 12 amino acids. The germline V and J ends were trimmed by 4 bases and 9 bases, with 11 bases remaining between them. This CDR3 is CASSSSGHTQYF. In DNA, the CDR3 is TGTGCCAGCAGCTCCTCTGGCCACACGCAGTATTTT.

Only a few counts were recorded for this clonotype. The rearrangement uses TRBV20-1 and TRBJ2-3, with 7 bases lining up with TRBD2. CDR1 and CDR2 from the germline V gene are DFQATT and SNEGSKA (reference sequence). There are 15 residues in the CDR3. Germline trimming cut 1 base from V and 5 bases from J; bases unmatched to any gene: 9. This CDR3 is CSARVASGALDTQYF. CDR3 bases: TGCAGTGCTAGAGTGGCTAGCGGCGCCCTAGATACGCAGTATTTT.

About this clonotype itself: This clone may be a read error of a much larger clone one base away. V gene TRBV7-3 combines with J gene TRBJ2-1; 12 bases fit TRBD2. CDR1 and CDR2 from the germline V gene are SGHTA and FQGTGA. CDR3 length: 18 amino acids. Losses at the gene ends were 3 bases for V and 5 bases for J; bases not matched to a gene: 11. The CDR3 sequence: CASSLSPSGGEWHNEQFF. As DNA, the CDR3 is TGTGCCAGCAGCTTGTCCCCTAGCGGGGGGGAATGGCACAATGAGCAGTTCTTC.

This clonotype was seen more than once but under ten times. The gene calls are TRBV3-2 and TRBJ1-1. TRBV3-2 is annotated as a pseudogene. This CDR3 has 19 residues. The CDR3 loop reads CASNSLSTPVMGMNTEAFF. Written as DNA, the CDR3 is TGTGCCAGCAACTCACTATCGACGCCGGTCATGGGGATGAACACTGAAGCTTTCTTT.